The 27 T cell receptor beta chains given below trace back to one sample, sequenced in a study of T-cell memory formation after mild COVID-19. TCRdb re-derived calls from the 5' RACE reads in MiXCR, one entry per CDR3 protein. The repertoire holds under 200,000 distinct CDR3 sequences, with around 10% as singletons. Source material: PBMCs or a T cell subset sorted from them (not recorded which). The source is a man younger than 30 who had mild COVID-19 (a few samples of this study predate the infection). Cell type and time point are not known.

This clonotype was seen only a few times. The chain joins TRBV20-1 to TRBJ2-7, with 8 positions matching TRBD2. V was clipped by 3 bases and J by 2 bases; unmatched bases: 6. Germline V gene lookup returns CDR1 DFQATT and CDR2 SNEGSKA (reference sequence). The CDR3 runs 14 residues. The DNA for the CDR3 is TGCAGTGCTAGCCCGGGGGGGAACACCTACGAGCAGTACTTC. Translating it yields CSASPGGNTYEQYF.

This sequence joins TRBV4-3 and TRBJ2-3; maybe TRBD1 (6 bases). Germline CDR1 is LGHNA and CDR2 is YSLEER. This CDR3 is built from 16 residues. V was clipped by 1 base and J by 2 bases, with 13 bases between them. The CDR3 coding sequence is TGCGCCAGCAGCCAAGGGGCAAACAGGGTCACAGATACGCAGTATTTT. This translates into CASSQGANRVTDTQYF.

V usage is TRBV4-1 and J usage is TRBJ1-1; a possible D gene is TRBD1 (5 bases). The V end lost 3 bases, the J end lost 2 bases, and 13 bases lay between the germline ends. Germline V CDR1 and CDR2: MGHRA, YSYEKL. The CDR3 loop spans 15 amino acids. The DNA for the CDR3 is TGCGCCAGCAGCCATGCCCGGGACGGCAACACTGAAGCTTTCTTT. Amino acids: CASSHARDGNTEAFF.

Ten or more counts support this clonotype. The chain employs TRBV5-1 and TRBJ1-4, with a weak D call TRBD1 (6 bases). With 4 bases removed from V and 0 bases from J, the gap between germline ends came to 28 bases. The CDR3 loop spans 21 amino acids. Per the germline V gene, CDR1 is SGHRS and CDR2 is YFSETQ. CDR3 sequence (DNA): TGCGCCAGCAGCCCCGGGCGGAGGGGGGCCCTAGCCAACGCAACTAATGAAAAACTGTTTTTT. This codes for CASSPGRRGALANATNEKLFF. Variable domain in full (rest from reference TRBV5-1 and TRBJ1-4): KAGVTQTPRYLIKTRGQQVTLSCSPISGHRSVSWYQQTPGQGLQFLFEYFSETQRNKGNFPGRFSGRQFSNSRSEMNVSTLELGDSALYLCASSPGRRGALANATNEKLFFGSGTQLSVL.

This clonotype turned up a few times. The V and J genes are TRBV5-5 and TRBJ2-7; possibly TRBD1 for D (6 bases). Deletions cut 0 bases from V and 6 bases from J, with 10 bases between. The length of the CDR3 is 13 residues. Germline V gene lookup returns CDR1 SGHKS and CDR2 YYEKEE (reference sequence). CDR3: CASSLGTGPEQYF. The CDR3 coding sequence is TGTGCCAGCAGCTTGGGTACAGGGCCCGAGCAGTACTTC.

This clonotype has only a few counts. The V gene is TRBV9, the J gene TRBJ1-6, with D possibly TRBD1 on 5 matching bases. CDR1 is SGDLS, CDR2 YYNGEE, per germline. V lost 3 bases and J lost 10, with 14 bases in between. The CDR3 has 14 residues. The CDR3 is CASSDYGGKSPLHF. DNA for the CDR3: TGTGCCAGCAGCGACTACGGGGGGAAATCACCCCTCCACTTT.

This clonotype came up many times. The chain combines TRBV7-2 with TRBJ1-3, with D possibly matching TRBD1 (5 bases). The CDR3 has 16 residues. Trimming took 4 bases from V and 2 from J, leaving 15 bases between them. Germline values: CDR1 SGHTA, CDR2 FQGNSA. In DNA form, the CDR3 reads TGTGCCAGCAGCTCCTACAGGAGGCAGGCTGGAAACACCATATATTTT. It codes for CASSSYRRQAGNTIYF.

The CDR3 sequence: CASSQETGVGYTF. CDR3 coding DNA: TGCGCCAGCAGCCAAGAAACAGGAGTTGGCTACACCTTC. V gene TRBV4-3 combines with J gene TRBJ1-2; TRBD1 might be the D (5 bases). This CDR3 contains 13 residues. Trimming took 0 bases from V and 7 from J, leaving 9 bases between them. Germline-derived CDR1 and CDR2 are LGHNA and YSLEER.

This chain links TRBV20-1 with TRBJ2-7, with a possible D match to TRBD2 (5 bases). The CDR3 contains 15 residues. Germline CDR1 and CDR2: DFQATT and SNEGSKA (reference sequence). Trimming took 3 bases from V and 0 from J, leaving 15 bases between them. The CDR3 bases are TGCAGTGCTAGCCCCACTAGTTATAGCTCCTACGAGCAGTACTTC. It is translated as CSASPTSYSSYEQYF.

This rearrangement joins TRBV7-2 to TRBJ1-1; no reliable D call. Trimming left V 0 bases short and J 0 bases short, with 5 bases between. This CDR3 has 14 residues. The germline gives CDR1 SGHTA, CDR2 FQGNSA. Here the CDR3 DNA reads TGTGCCAGCAGCTTAGCGCGCCTGAACACTGAAGCTTTCTTT. Encoded protein: CASSLARLNTEAFF.

V is TRBV5-1 and J is TRBJ2-7; 7 nucleotides match TRBD1. The ends lost 4 bases at V and 2 bases at J; junction bases unmatched: 6. This CDR3 has 14 amino acids. Germline CDR1 SGHRS, CDR2 YFSETQ. The DNA of the CDR3 is TGCGCCAGCAGCACTGGACAGGTGGCCTACGAGCAGTACTTC. Amino acids: CASSTGQVAYEQYF.

This chain joins TRBV5-1 and TRBJ2-1; TRBD2 matches at 13 bases. Per germline, CDR1 SGHRS and CDR2 YFSETQ. The CDR3 has 17 residues. Trimming took 1 base from V and 6 from J; bases not matched to a gene: 7. CDR3 in DNA: TGCGCCAGCAGCTTGACCCCCGGGACTAGCGGGACCAATGAGCAGTTCTTC. This encodes CASSLTPGTSGTNEQFF.

This clonotype was recorded a few times. The genes are TRBV30 and TRBJ2-5; 8 nucleotides align to TRBD2. Germline V CDR1 and CDR2: GTSNPN, SVGIG (reference sequence). The CDR3 extends over 15 amino acids. The junction had 11 bases not matched to a gene; V was cut back by 4 bases and J by 4 bases. As DNA, the CDR3 is TGTGCCTGGACTCCGGGGGGGTCGTTAGGAGAGACCCAGTACTTC. Translated: CAWTPGGSLGETQYF.

This sequence joins TRBV29-1 and TRBJ2-2; D uncertain. Per the germline V gene, CDR1 is SQVTM and CDR2 is ANQGSEA. V was pared by 4 bases and J by 0 bases, with 9 bases between. The CDR3 sequence is 14 residues long. This chain's CDR3 is CSVGQRTNTGELFF. The CDR3 bases are TGCAGCGTTGGACAACGAACGAACACCGGGGAGCTGTTTTTT.

Only a few counts were recorded for this clonotype. The gene calls are TRBV5-1 and TRBJ2-3; D call uncertain. The V gene lost 3 bases and the J gene lost 0 bases, with 8 bases spanning the gap. The CDR3 has 14 amino acids. CDR1 and CDR2 from the germline V gene are SGHRS and YFSETQ. CDR3 nucleotide sequence: TGCGCCAGCAGCTACAGCGACAGCACAGATACGCAGTATTTT. It translates to CASSYSDSTDTQYF.

Only a few counts were recorded for this clonotype. The chain carries TRBV4-3 and TRBJ2-3, with 9 nucleotides matching TRBD2. CDR3 length: 18 residues. Germline loops: CDR1 LGHNA, CDR2 YSLEER. J lost 4 bases, V lost 0 bases, and 11 bases had no gene match. The CDR3 DNA sequence: TGCGCCAGCAGCCAAGATCGGGGCGGGGGGGCCGCGGCAGATACGCAGTATTTT. Translated: CASSQDRGGGAAADTQYF.

Only a few counts were recorded for this clonotype. This chain links TRBV6-2 or TRBV6-3 with TRBJ2-5; D is possibly TRBD2 (6 bases). V lost 6 bases, J lost 2 bases, and 16 bases lay in between. Germline V gene lookup returns CDR1 MNHEY and CDR2 SVGEGT. This CDR3 has 15 residues. CDR3: CASREGAGRQETQYF. The CDR3 nucleotides are TGTGCCAGCAGGGAAGGCGCGGGACGGCAAGAGACCCAGTACTTC.

The V and J genes are TRBV3-1 and TRBJ2-7, with 7 nucleotides matching TRBD1. The CDR3 contains 14 residues. Germline CDR1 is LGHDT and CDR2 is YNNKEL (reference sequence). The junction had 7 bases not matched to a gene; V was cut back by 1 base and J by 7 bases. The chain's CDR3 is CASSQVFQGVEQYF. The CDR3 DNA is TGTGCCAGCAGCCAAGTATTCCAGGGGGTTGAGCAGTACTTC.

This clonotype came up many times. The chain carries TRBV2 and TRBJ2-7, with 7 positions matching TRBD2. The V and J ends lost 5 bases and 0 bases, in that order; junction bases with no gene match: 1. Germline V gene lookup returns CDR1 SNHLY and CDR2 FYNNEI. CDR3 length: 13 amino acids. In nucleotides, the CDR3 is TGTGCCAGCAGTAGGGACTACTCCTACGAGCAGTACGTC. This translates into CASSRDYSYEQYV.

This clonotype was observed a handful of times. At one boundary the junction diverges from the germline segment, which might be a read error. The chain has TRBV7-2 and TRBJ1-5; possible D gene TRBD1, 5 bases. The CDR3 has 15 residues. Germline values: CDR1 SGHTA, CDR2 FQGNSA. Written as DNA, the CDR3 is TGTGCCAGCAGCATAGCGACGGGGCGCAATCAGCCCCAGCATTTT. Its protein is CASSIATGRNQPQHF.

This clonotype came up a few times. J is TRBJ1-4 and V is TRBV21-1; the table's D call, TRBD1, was not checked against the DNA. TRBV21-1 is designated a pseudogene. This CDR3 has 16 residues. The CDR3, as DNA: TGTGCCAGCAGCAAAGTGTCGGACAGAACGAATGAAAAACTGTTTTTT. It translates to CASSKVSDRTNEKLFF.

This clonotype has just a few counts. The rearrangement joins TRBV24-1 to TRBJ2-5; either TRBD1 or TRBD2 may fit D (6 bases each). The CDR3 is made up of 12 amino acids. Germline CDR1 and CDR2: KGHDR and SFDVKD. Trimming left V 9 bases short and J 3 bases short, with 10 bases between. CDR3 bases: TGTGCCACCGCCGGGGGCGAAGAGACCCAGTACTTC. This translates into CATAGGEETQYF.

This clonotype was counted only a few times. The genes are TRBV7-2 and TRBJ2-2; D remains ambiguous. V lost 2 bases and J 0 bases, leaving 10 bases between the germline ends. This CDR3 is 16 amino acids long. The germline V gene encodes CDR1 SGHTA and CDR2 FQGNSA. The CDR3 nucleotides read TGTGCCAGCAGCTTAAGGTCGGCTTCGAACACCGGGGAGCTGTTTTTT. It specifies CASSLRSASNTGELFF.

The table lists this clonotype with many counts. The rearrangement joins TRBV24-1 to TRBJ2-3, with 10 positions matching TRBD2. Trimming took 0 bases from V and 5 from J; bases not matched to a gene: 4. The CDR3 is 16 residues long. Germline V gene data show CDR1 as KGHDR and CDR2 as SFDVKD. CDR3 nucleotide sequence: TGTGCCACCAGTGATTTGAAGCGGGGGGGTGAAGATACGCAGTATTTT. It specifies CATSDLKRGGEDTQYF.

This chain connects TRBV24-1 to TRBJ2-1; 8 positions match TRBD1. The germline V gene has CDR1 KGHDR and CDR2 SFDVKD. The CDR3 totals 13 residues. The V and J ends lost 4 bases and 10 bases, in that order; junction bases with no gene match: 5. For the CDR3, the DNA is TGTGCCACCAGTGAGAGACAGGGGAAAGAGCAGTTCTTC. This translates into CATSERQGKEQFF.

This clonotype has a handful of counts. This chain joins TRBV5-1 and TRBJ1-1; D possibly corresponds to TRBD1 (6 bases). The CDR3 is 19 amino acids. Germline loops: CDR1 SGHRS, CDR2 YFSETQ. Trimming shortened V by 1 base and J by 3 bases, and 25 bases separated the two germline ends. The CDR3 sequence: CASSLWPSTGRWSDTEAFF. As DNA, the CDR3 is TGCGCCAGCAGCTTGTGGCCTTCGACAGGCAGGTGGTCGGACACTGAAGCTTTCTTT.

This clonotype was detected only a few times. This sequence joins TRBV12-3 or TRBV12-4 and TRBJ2-3; tentative D call: TRBD1 (5 bases). The CDR3 extends over 14 amino acids. The V and J ends lost 3 bases and 2 bases respectively, with 9 bases between them. The CDR3 bases are TGTGCCAGCAGTTTTCGACAGATCACAGATACGCAGTATTTT. Translation gives CASSFRQITDTQYF.